These 5 T cell receptor beta chains were sequenced from one sample in a study of Tregs in tolerant kidney transplant recipients. Repertoires were generated with immunoSEQ multiplex PCR, while TCRdb's copy carries only in-frame clones and drops some. This sample has about 68,000 clones, with 84% found just once. The specimen was CD4+ T cells from blood. These receptors were obtained from a human donor in good health.

DNA for the CDR3: TGTGCCACCAGCAGCTACAGGGGGCGCTTCGGCACTGAAGCTTTCTTT. This translates into CATSSYRGRFGTEAFF. J is TRBJ1-1 and V is TRBV15, with 9 bases fitting TRBD1. Germline trimming cut 3 bases from V and 4 bases from J; bases unmatched to any gene: 9. Germline V gene lookup returns CDR1 LNHNV and CDR2 YYDKDF (reference sequence). There are 16 residues in the CDR3.

The rearrangement joins TRBV7-2 to TRBJ2-5; TRBD1 matches 7 bases. CDR1 is SGHTA and CDR2 is FQGNSA in the germline V gene. CDR3 size: 15 residues. V gave up 5 bases and J gave up 1 base; unmatched junction bases: 7. CDR3 protein: CASSLMDRFQETQYF. CDR3 coding DNA: TGTGCCAGCAGCCTAATGGACAGGTTCCAAGAGACCCAGTACTTC.

Of note for this clone: This sequence may be a read error, since a much larger clone differs from it by one base. The genes are TRBV6-5 and TRBJ1-4; D is unclear. The germline gives CDR1 MNHEY, CDR2 SVGAGI. The CDR3 has 11 residues. Trimming removed 11 bases from V and 14 bases from J, with 18 bases in between. CDR3 in amino acids: CAGRRALGLFF. CDR3 bases: TGTGCCGGCCGGCGGGCGTTGGGGCTGTTTTTT.

The chain recombines TRBV15 with TRBJ2-1; no firm D call. Germline CDR1 LNHNV, CDR2 YYDKDF (reference sequence). V was pared by 1 base and J by 5 bases, with 9 bases between. The CDR3 loop spans 14 amino acids. The DNA for the CDR3 is TGTGCCACCAGCAGAGGCCAAAAAGACAATGAGCAGTTCTTC. Amino acids: CATSRGQKDNEQFF.

The rearrangement links TRBV29-1 to TRBJ1-1, with 8 bases that match TRBD1. The CDR3 covers 14 residues. The V gene's germline CDR1 is SQVTM and CDR2 ANQGSEA. V lost 4 bases, J lost 2 bases, and 6 bases stayed unmatched. CDR3 coding DNA: TGCAGCGTTGGGGCAGGGGGCGGTAACACTGAAGCTTTCTTT. Its translation is CSVGAGGGNTEAFF.